These 15 T cell receptor beta chains came from one sample sequenced in a study of a mutant IDH1 vaccine in newly diagnosed glioma. The time point denotes: week 47, end of study. One vaccine dose held 300 ug of mutant IDH1 20-mer peptide and came with topical imiquimod. Clones were sequenced by immunoSEQ multiplex PCR, and TCRdb holds only the in-frame ones, with some missing. The repertoire has 56,000 or so clones, 70% to 85% of them found once; the top ten carry around 4.9%. Their specific antigens are unknown. The sample consisted of PBMCs, taken from a glioma patient whose treatment included an IDH1 peptide vaccine. These receptors all stem from a woman between 40 and 55 years old with glioma. Some clones in this sample may be carry-over from other donors' samples.

The DNA of the CDR3 is TGTGCCAGCAGTGAGGGAGGGTATCAGCCCCAGCATTTT. Its translation is CASSEGGYQPQHF. The gene calls are TRBV6-4 and TRBJ1-5; D unresolved. The CDR3 consists of 13 residues. Germline CDR1 MRHNA, CDR2 SNTAGT. The ends were cut back, 3 bases at V and 5 bases at J, with 8 bases in the middle.

The chain has TRBV5-6 and TRBJ1-4; 7 bases are a match to TRBD1. With 6 bases clipped from V and 2 bases from J, the junction kept 7 bases outside the gene matches. CDR3 length: 15 residues. Germline CDR1 and CDR2: SGHDT and YYEEEE. DNA for the CDR3: TGTGCCAGCAATACACCGACAGGGACTAATGAAAAACTGTTTTTT. Protein sequence: CASNTPTGTNEKLFF. Full variable domain (rest looked up from reference TRBV5-6 and TRBJ1-4): DAGVTQSPTHLIKTRGQQVTLRCSPKSGHDTVSWYQQALGQGPQFIFQYYEEEERQRGNFPDRFSGHQFPNYSSELNVNALLLGDSALYLCASNTPTGTNEKLFFGSGTQLSVL.

The gene calls are TRBV18 and TRBJ1-1; D is uncertain. This CDR3 region has 12 residues. The germline V gene has CDR1 KGHSH and CDR2 LQKENI. With 6 bases removed from V and 4 bases from J, the gap between germline ends came to 9 bases. The CDR3 reads CASSPLSTEAFF. CDR3 DNA sequence: TGTGCCAGCTCCCCATTGAGCACTGAAGCTTTCTTT.

The chain is built from TRBV5-6 and TRBJ1-6; D perhaps matches TRBD1 (6 bases). The CDR3 has 15 residues. Trimming took 3 bases from V and 10 from J, leaving 17 bases between them. In germline, CDR1 is SGHDT, CDR2 YYEEEE. Here the CDR3 DNA reads TGTGCCAGCAGCTCACGGGGGGCATGGGGGTCACCCCTCCACTTT. Amino acid sequence: CASSSRGAWGSPLHF.

This clone was recorded only once. The rearrangement joins TRBV5-1 to TRBJ2-2, with 8 bases lining up with TRBD2. Germline assignment: CDR1 SGHRS and CDR2 YFSETQ. This CDR3 comprises 17 residues. After removal of 2 bases from V and 2 bases from J, the junction contained 8 bases not matched to a gene. This CDR3 is CASSFPMRGANTGELFF. The CDR3 nucleotides read TGCGCCAGCAGCTTCCCGATGCGGGGGGCAAACACCGGGGAGCTGTTTTTT. Drawing the rest from reference TRBV5-1 and TRBJ2-2, the complete variable domain is KAGVTQTPRYLIKTRGQQVTLSCSPISGHRSVSWYQQTPGQGLQFLFEYFSETQRNKGNFPGRFSGRQFSNSRSEMNVSTLELGDSALYLCASSFPMRGANTGELFFGEGSRLTVL.

Written as DNA, the CDR3 is TGTGCCAGCAGCCTGAAAGAGGGAGGGACAGCCAGCTCCTACGAGCAGTACTTC. As protein: CASSLKEGGTASSYEQYF. The rearrangement uses TRBV11-2 and TRBJ2-7, with D perhaps given as TRBD1 or TRBD2 (7 bases each). Trimming shortened V by 5 bases and J by 0 bases, and 23 bases separated the two germline ends. In germline, CDR1 is SGHAT, CDR2 FQNNGV. This CDR3 has 18 residues.

This clone showed up just once. This chain links TRBV5-4 with TRBJ1-2; 10 positions match TRBD1. Germline lookup yields CDR1 SGHNT and CDR2 YYREEE (reference sequence). Trimming removed 4 bases from V and 8 bases from J; junction bases left unmatched: 8. The CDR3 consists of 14 residues. For the CDR3, the DNA is TGTGCCAGCAGCCGGGGACAGGGGATAGTCGGCTACACCTTC. This encodes CASSRGQGIVGYTF.

This chain links TRBV7-2 with TRBJ1-3; 7 bases are a match to TRBD1. The V gene end was trimmed by 5 bases and the J gene end by 4 bases; junction bases not matched to a gene: 5. Per the germline V gene, CDR1 is SGHTA and CDR2 is FQGNSA. The CDR3 contains 14 residues. The CDR3 region has the DNA TGTGCCAGCAGCCTTCCGGGACAGGGAAACACCATATATTTT. This sequence encodes CASSLPGQGNTIYF.

This chain links TRBV6-1 with TRBJ1-2; no reliable D call. The length of the CDR3 is 12 residues. The germline V and J ends were trimmed by 7 bases and 7 bases, with 13 bases remaining between them. Germline V gene sequence: CDR1 MNHNS, CDR2 SASEGT. The CDR3 region is CASKILPSGYTF. CDR3 coding DNA: TGTGCCAGCAAAATTCTTCCTAGTGGCTACACCTTC.

V is TRBV4-1 and J is TRBJ1-2; TRBD1 matches 7 bases. Germline V gene lookup returns CDR1 MGHRA and CDR2 YSYEKL. CDR3 size: 14 residues. V lost 4 bases, J lost 3 bases, and 5 bases stayed unmatched. The CDR3 here is CASSRPTGDYGYTF. CDR3 bases: TGCGCCAGCAGCCGCCCTACAGGGGACTATGGCTACACCTTC.

The gene calls are TRBV6-5 and TRBJ1-3; D is uncertain. There are 15 residues in the CDR3. Germline V gives CDR1 MNHEY, CDR2 SVGAGI. Between the trimmed V and J ends, which lost 2 bases and 0 bases, there was a span of 8 bases. CDR3 coding DNA: TGTGCCAGCAGTTACACCGGTATCTCTGGAAACACCATATATTTT. As protein: CASSYTGISGNTIYF.

In this sample, this clone turned up once. The rearrangement links TRBV6-1 to TRBJ2-7; D is unresolved. This CDR3 has 13 amino acids. Trimming pared 3 bases from V and 0 bases from J, leaving 6 bases between. Looked up from germline, CDR1 is MNHNS and CDR2 is SASEGT. This chain's CDR3 is CASSERLSYEQYF. The CDR3 coding sequence is TGTGCCAGCAGTGAGCGACTCTCCTACGAGCAGTACTTC.

The chain carries TRBV5-1 and TRBJ2-2, with a tentative D call TRBD1 (5 bases). With 1 base removed from V and 3 bases from J, the gap between germline ends came to 13 bases. Germline-derived CDR1 and CDR2 are SGHRS and YFSETQ. This CDR3 is 16 amino acids long. CDR3 region: CASSLLGLEDTGELFF. The DNA of the CDR3 is TGCGCCAGCAGCTTGTTGGGGCTAGAGGACACCGGGGAGCTGTTTTTT.

The gene calls are TRBV2 and TRBJ2-3; possibly TRBD2 for D (6 bases). CDR1 and CDR2 (germline): SNHLY, FYNNEI. Trimming took 6 bases from V and 2 from J, leaving 12 bases between them. The CDR3 spans 14 residues. This CDR3 is CASRETRNTDTQYF. CDR3 coding DNA: TGTGCCAGCAGGGAGACTAGGAACACAGATACGCAGTATTTT.

This chain links TRBV14 with TRBJ1-1; D may be TRBD1 (5 bases). Deletions cut 0 bases from V and 6 bases from J, with 14 bases between. Germline V gene sequence: CDR1 SGHDN, CDR2 FVKESK. There are 15 residues in the CDR3. The CDR3 sequence is CASSQDPAGKAEAFF. CDR3 sequence (DNA): TGTGCCAGCAGCCAAGATCCCGCAGGGAAGGCTGAAGCTTTCTTT.